The 20 T cell receptor beta chains below were found in one sample sequenced in a study of CD8+CD57+ T cells in acquired aplastic anemia. The authors sequenced patients whose flow cytometry had shown CD8+CD57+ cell expansion. CDR3 and TCR beta VDJ profiling relied on genomic DNA as the template. TCRdb ran MiXCR on the reads and lists one entry per CDR3 protein. Among approximately 250,000 distinct CDR3 sequences, 65% to 90% were seen once, and the ten largest hold 40% to 55%. The source material was sorted CD4+, CD8+, or CD8+CD57+ T cells (not recorded which) from PBMCs. The origin of the receptors is a human donor with aplastic anemia.

This chain links TRBV7-9 with TRBJ1-2; 10 bases map to TRBD1. CDR3 length equals 20 residues. Germline V gene lookup returns CDR1 SEHNR and CDR2 FQNEAQ (reference sequence). Trimming took 5 bases from V and 4 from J; bases not matched to a gene: 22. This CDR3 reads CASSQRRSTSGTGDFYGYTF. CDR3 in DNA: TGTGCCAGCAGCCAACGGAGGTCGACGTCGGGGACAGGGGACTTCTATGGCTACACCTTC.

Of note for this clonotype: One end of the junction varies from germline; a read error may be responsible. The chain recombines TRBV24-1 with TRBJ2-1; D might be TRBD1 (5 bases). The germline V gene has CDR1 KGHDR and CDR2 SFDVKD. The CDR3 contains 15 residues. CDR3 sequence (DNA): TGTGCCAGCAGTGACAGAAAAAGGTGGGTCAAAGAGCAGTCTTTC. Protein sequence: CASSDRKRWVKEQSF.

This clonotype was counted once. Without the conserved terminal phenylalanine or tryptophan, this CDR3 likely stems from a read error. No DNA is shown, since the ends of the CDR3 on it are uncertain; the CDR3 is the one TCRdb lists. This chain links TRBV19 with TRBJ2-1; the D call TRBD1 from the table was never checked on the DNA. The CDR3 extends over 15 residues, inclusive of both ends. Germline V lookup: CDR1 LNHDA, CDR2 SQIVND (reference sequence). The CDR3 sequence: CASRRQGRPYYTLVS.

About this clonotype itself: Its ends do not fully match the called genes, so a read error is possible. The chain links TRBV2 to TRBJ1-1, with 7 bases identical to TRBD1. Germline CDR1 reads SNHLY; CDR2 reads FYNNEI. The CDR3 extends over 14 amino acids. The CDR3 sequence: CASTIQGVNTEAFF. CDR3 nucleotide sequence: TGTGCCAGCACCATCCAGGGGGTGAATACTGAGGCTTTCTTT.

A word on this clonotype: An end of the junction differs from the germline gene, which may be a read error. The CDR3 loop reads CATSDRGRAYEQYF. The CDR3 coding sequence is TGTGCCACCAGCGACCGGGGGCGAGCCTATGAGCAGTACTTC. V is TRBV15 and J is TRBJ2-1; D might be TRBD1 or TRBD2, each matching 6 bases. The J call may not be correct, given that the DNA end is closer to TRBJ2-7. The CDR3 length is 14 residues. The germline V gene has CDR1 LNHNV and CDR2 YYDKDF (reference sequence).

This clonotype was seen more than once but under ten times. V usage is TRBV24-1 and J usage is TRBJ2-3; TRBD2 matches 8 bases. The CDR3 extends over 14 amino acids. J lost 2 bases, V lost 5 bases, and 2 bases had no gene match. Per the germline V gene, CDR1 is KGHDR and CDR2 is SFDVKD. Here the CDR3 DNA reads TGTGCCACCAGTGCGGGGGGGTTCACAGATACGCAGTATTTT. It yields the protein CATSAGGFTDTQYF.

The CDR3 protein is CASSSPTTGRRSYEQYF. The CDR3 bases are TGTGCCAGCAGCTCACCGACCACAGGGAGGAGGTCCTACGAGCAGTACTTC. The V and J genes are TRBV11-2 and TRBJ2-7, with D perhaps assigned TRBD1 or TRBD2 (6 bases each). From germline, CDR1 is SGHAT and CDR2 FQNNGV. The CDR3 contains 17 residues. V lost 4 bases to trimming and J lost 1 base, with 20 bases between them.

This clonotype was found many times. A read error may account for a junction end that differs from germline. The chain couples TRBV15 to TRBJ2-3; TRBD2 matches at 9 bases. CDR1 is LNHNV, CDR2 YYDKDF, per germline (reference sequence). This CDR3 comprises 14 residues. CDR3 nucleotide sequence: TGTGCCAGCAGCTGGGCGGGAGGGCCCGATACGCAGTATTTT. It yields the protein CASSWAGGPDTQYF.

A word on this clonotype: The DNA is left out, because the CDR3 cannot be placed on it with certainty; the CDR3 is given as TCRdb lists it. The chain links TRBV7-2 to TRBJ2-3; the listed D gene, TRBD2, was not tested against the DNA. Germline V gene sequence: CDR1 SGHTA, CDR2 FQGNSA. The CDR3 is 14 amino acids long, termini counted. The CDR3 loop reads CASSSGTREQYVGF.

The J gene is TRBJ2-7, the V gene TRBV7-8; D might be TRBD1 or TRBD2, each matching 5 bases. V was trimmed by 1 base and J by 2 bases, leaving 9 bases between them. The CDR3 is 14 residues long. Germline V gives CDR1 SGHVS, CDR2 FQNEAQ. The CDR3 coding sequence is TGTGCCAGCAGCTTAGGAGGGGCGACCTACGAGCAGTACTTC. Its translation: CASSLGGATYEQYF.

In regard to this clonotype: This CDR3 fails to terminate in the conserved phenylalanine or tryptophan, so it likely reflects a read error. No DNA is shown, since the ends of the CDR3 on it are uncertain; the CDR3 is the one TCRdb lists. J is TRBJ2-3 and V is TRBV9; no check of the table's D call, TRBD2, against the DNA was made. The CDR3 sequence runs 13 residues, both termini included. Germline-derived CDR1 and CDR2 are SGDLS and YYNGEE. The CDR3 spells CASSGEAGNTQDL.

J is TRBJ2-3 and V is TRBV24-1, with 9 bases identical to TRBD1. CDR3 size: 14 residues. Looked up from germline, CDR1 is KGHDR and CDR2 is SFDVKD. After removal of 12 bases from V and 4 bases from J, the junction contained 10 bases not matched to a gene. The CDR3, as DNA: TGTGCCTCCGCGGCCGGGACAGGGTCAGATACGCAGTATTTT. It yields the protein CASAAGTGSDTQYF.

About this clonotype: Because it lacks the conserved phenylalanine or tryptophan at the end, this CDR3 is likely a read error. V usage is TRBV10-3 and J usage is TRBJ2-3; D is undetermined. There are 15 residues in the CDR3. Germline CDR1 reads ENHRY; CDR2 reads SYGVKD. CDR3 bases: TGTGCCAGCAGTGAATCTTTCGGGTACACAGATACGCAGTATTTG. Translating gives CASSESFGYTDTQYL.

V gene TRBV13 combines with J gene TRBJ2-7; D may be TRBD2 (6 bases). The CDR3 spans 14 residues. Germline V CDR1 and CDR2: PRHDT, FYEKMQ (reference sequence). V lost 4 bases and J 3 bases, leaving 13 bases between the germline ends. CDR3 in DNA: TGTGCCAGCAGCTACGCCGGGACTGACTACGAGCAGTACTTC. It encodes CASSYAGTDYEQYF.

The chain has TRBV15 and TRBJ2-7; the D is unclear. V shed 0 bases and J shed 0 bases, with 12 bases lying between them. The length of the CDR3 is 16 residues. Per germline, CDR1 LNHNV and CDR2 YYDKDF (reference sequence). The CDR3 spells CATSRDYGVGSYEQYF. The CDR3 bases are TGTGCCACCAGCAGAGATTATGGCGTGGGCTCCTACGAGCAGTACTTC.

CDR3 bases: TGTGCCAGCAGGCAACCGAGGCAGCCCTACGAGCAGTACGTC. Translating gives CASRQPRQPYEQYV. The V gene is TRBV7-2, the J gene TRBJ2-7; no definite D call. The CDR3 is 14 residues long. V gave up 6 bases and J gave up 2 bases, with 14 bases separating them. Germline assignment: CDR1 SGHTA and CDR2 FQGNSA.

The chain has TRBV15 and TRBJ2-7; TRBD2 agrees at 7 bases. Germline values: CDR1 LNHNV, CDR2 YYDKDF (reference sequence). This CDR3 is built from 14 residues. V lost 3 bases to trimming and J lost 0 bases; unmatched junction nucleotides: 2. The CDR3 DNA reads TGTGCCACCAGCAGCCGGGACTACTCCTACGAGCAGTACGTC. Its protein product is CATSSRDYSYEQYV.

The genes are TRBV9 and TRBJ1-2; unclear D gene. The germline V gene encodes CDR1 SGDLS and CDR2 YYNGEE. CDR3 length: 16 residues. V was cut by 3 bases and J by 8 bases, with 23 bases left in between. The CDR3 loop is CASSAHSGAYNSGYTF. DNA for the CDR3: TGTGCCAGCAGCGCCCACAGCGGCGCCTATAATTCAGGCTACACCTTC.

The rearrangement links TRBV29-1 to TRBJ1-1; tentative D call: TRBD1 (5 bases). Germline lookup yields CDR1 SQVTM and CDR2 ANQGSEA. The CDR3 is 12 residues long. V shed 2 bases and J shed 8 bases, with 12 bases lying between them. In nucleotides, the CDR3 is TGCAGCGTTGAATATCAGGGATCAGAAGCTTTCTTT. The encoded protein is CSVEYQGSEAFF.

The chain recombines TRBV20-1 with TRBJ2-1; D possibly corresponds to TRBD1 (5 bases). The CDR3 is 14 residues long. Germline V gene data show CDR1 as DFQATT and CDR2 as SNEGSKA (reference sequence). The V gene lost 0 bases and the J gene lost 3 bases, with 9 bases spanning the gap. The CDR3 spells CSARDLGDYNEQFF. CDR3 DNA sequence: TGCAGTGCTAGAGATCTAGGGGACTACAATGAGCAGTTCTTC.